This paragraph covers one T cell receptor (beta chain) sequence. The antigen remains unidentified. The PCR had 60 Vbeta and 13 Jbeta primers. Some clones are missing from TCRdb's copy, which holds only in-frame ones; the method was immunoSEQ multiplex PCR. The sample has just over 150,000 clones; roughly 85% are singletons. V lost 4 bases and J lost 12, with 16 bases in between. The CDR3 has 13 amino acids. The germline gives CDR1 MNHNY, CDR2 SVGAGI (reference sequence). The data were obtained in a study of cytomegalovirus exposure and HLA in healthy donors. General study findings and limits: Associated with cytomegalovirus, according to the listing, were fewer than 200 TCR beta chains. Rarity held for most TCR sequences, but there were some public TCRs that occurred in many donors. It was shown in a later analysis that HLA-associated TCR beta chains were more clonally expanded than other, equally common chains. Cytomegalovirus status, reportedly, was diagnosed with high specificity and sensitivity by the classifier.

Sequencing was done on a sample of PBMCs. The clonotype originates from a young man in good health and CMV-seropositive. The chain combines TRBV6-6 with TRBJ2-1, with a weak D call TRBD1 (6 bases). CDR3 sequence reads: CASSSTQGIGQFF. The CDR3 nucleotides are TGTGCCAGCAGTTCAACACAGGGCATTGGGCAGTTCTTC.